These 9 T cell receptor beta chains were all obtained from the same sample, sequenced in a study of control samples from healthy donors and cancer patients. Some clones are missing from TCRdb's copy, which holds only in-frame ones; the method was immunoSEQ multiplex PCR. The sample holds roughly 150,000 clones, around nine tenths seen once. Source material: blood. Receptor source: a man between 18 and 35 years old in good health.

The chain couples TRBV7-9 to TRBJ2-5; D possibly uses TRBD1 or TRBD2 (7 bases each). The CDR3 totals 14 residues. Germline assignment: CDR1 SEHNR and CDR2 FQNEAQ (reference sequence). With 5 bases removed from V and 4 bases from J, the gap between germline ends came to 14 bases. This chain's CDR3 is CASSGGRGPETQYF. The CDR3 DNA sequence: TGTGCCAGCAGCGGTGGGAGGGGGCCAGAGACCCAGTACTTC.

The chain uses TRBV27 and TRBJ1-1; D remains ambiguous. This CDR3 has 13 residues. Germline assignment: CDR1 MNHEY and CDR2 SMNVEV (reference sequence). Trimming stripped 6 bases from V and 1 base from J, with 9 bases between. Here the CDR3 DNA reads TGTGCCAGCAGCGTTCGAGAGAACACTGAAGCTTTCTTT. Protein: CASSVRENTEAFF.

V is TRBV24-1 and J is TRBJ2-5, with TRBD1 matching 9 bases. CDR1 is KGHDR, CDR2 SFDVKD, per germline. Trimming took 4 bases from V and 4 from J; bases not matched to a gene: 3. The CDR3 covers 14 residues. The CDR3 nucleotides are TGTGCCACCAGTGACCCGACAGGGGGAGAGACCCAGTACTTC. Its translation is CATSDPTGGETQYF.

The chain recombines TRBV19 with TRBJ1-2, with 8 bases aligning to TRBD1. In germline, CDR1 is LNHDA, CDR2 SQIVND (reference sequence). The CDR3 contains 16 residues. J was trimmed by 2 bases and V by 3 bases; bases with no gene match: 8. The DNA of the CDR3 is TGTGCCAGTAGTATCGGGATCGGACAGGGAAACTATGGCTACACCTTC. This sequence encodes CASSIGIGQGNYGYTF. The full variable domain, its missing parts supplied by reference TRBV19 and TRBJ1-2, is DGGITQSPKYLFRKEGQNVTLSCEQNLNHDAMYWYRQDPGQGLRLIYYSQIVNDFQKGDIAEGYSVSREKKESFPLTVTSAQKNPTAFYLCASSIGIGQGNYGYTFGSGTRLTVV.

This chain uses TRBV7-8 with TRBJ2-7; D may be TRBD1 (5 bases). The CDR3 totals 15 residues. V was cut by 1 base and J by 2 bases, with 12 bases left in between. Germline V gene lookup returns CDR1 SGHVS and CDR2 FQNEAQ. The CDR3 coding sequence is TGTGCCAGCAGCTTAGTGGCGGCAGGGACCTACGAGCAGTACTTC. Protein: CASSLVAAGTYEQYF.

The chain carries TRBV5-1 and TRBJ1-2, with D possibly being TRBD1 (5 bases). Germline lookup yields CDR1 SGHRS and CDR2 YFSETQ. CDR3 length: 15 amino acids. Trimming left V 4 bases short and J 6 bases short, with 19 bases between. CDR3 region: CASSQVQALGDGYTF. DNA for the CDR3: TGCGCCAGCAGCCAAGTACAGGCCTTGGGGGATGGCTACACCTTC. The full variable domain, in which reference TRBV5-1 and TRBJ1-2 provide the parts outside the CDR3, is KAGVTQTPRYLIKTRGQQVTLSCSPISGHRSVSWYQQTPGQGLQFLFEYFSETQRNKGNFPGRFSGRQFSNSRSEMNVSTLELGDSALYLCASSQVQALGDGYTFGSGTRLTVV.

The chain carries TRBV7-3 and TRBJ2-1; 8 positions match TRBD2. V lost 0 bases to trimming and J lost 5 bases; unmatched junction nucleotides: 15. Germline V gene data show CDR1 as SGHTA and CDR2 as FQGTGA. The CDR3 is 19 residues long. For the CDR3, the DNA is TGTGCCAGCAGCTTAACGGCCCGGGGAGTGGCGGGGGGCGACAATGAGCAGTTCTTC. Its translation: CASSLTARGVAGGDNEQFF.

This clone has only a few counts. The chain is built from TRBV12-3 or TRBV12-4 and TRBJ1-2; D uncertain. V dropped 5 bases and J dropped 6 bases, with 7 bases sitting between them. The CDR3 has 11 amino acids. The CDR3 sequence is CASSVGHGYTF. The CDR3 DNA is TGTGCCAGCAGTGTAGGACATGGCTACACCTTC.

The V call is TRBV7-9, the J call TRBJ1-3; a weak D match, TRBD1 (5 bases). The CDR3 extends over 14 amino acids. Trimming took 7 bases from V and 4 from J, leaving 14 bases between them. Germline CDR1 and CDR2: SEHNR and FQNEAQ (reference sequence). The CDR3 is CASTEGPAGNTIYF. CDR3 DNA: TGTGCCAGCACGGAGGGACCCGCAGGAAACACCATATATTTT.